The rows below give T cell receptor beta chains drawn from one sample of a study of blood T cell repertoires in COVID-19. The table came from immunoSEQ multiplex PCR; TCRdb's copy has only in-frame clones and leaves some out. The sample lists a few hundred thousand clones, approximately 88% seen once, with approximately 2.2% in the top ten. Source material: peripheral blood. These receptors were collected from a man aged 50 or older with acute or convalescent COVID-19. Each CDR3 is given with its conserved first and last residue. D genes are given only for firm matches. For some rows the clone size is stated as once, few or many, or as a class when expanded; others skip it.

D | J | size | V | DNA | CDR3
TRBD2 | TRBJ2-1 | - | TRBV5-6 | TGTGCCAGCAGCCGAACTAGCGGGGTTAGCGGTGAGCAGTTCTTC | CASSRTSGVSGEQFF
- | TRBJ1-4 | - | TRBV7-9 | TGTGCCAGCAGCTTAGGACAGGTTGGTGAAAAACTGTTTTTT | CASSLGQVGEKLFF
TRBD1 | TRBJ2-1 | - | TRBV7-2 | TGTGCCAGCAGCCGGGGACAGGGTTTTTATCATGAGCAGTTCTTC | CASSRGQGFYHEQFF
- | TRBJ1-4 | once | TRBV20-1 | TGCAGTGCAGGGGCCCATGAAAAACTGTTTTTT | CSAGAHEKLFF
TRBD2 | TRBJ2-5 | few | TRBV4-1 | TGCGCCAGCAGCCAAGAGCTAGCGGGGGGCAGGGAGACCCAGTACTTC | CASSQELAGGRETQYF
TRBD2 | TRBJ2-7 | few | TRBV2 | TGTGCCAGCAGTATTGGACTAGCGGGTTCCTACGAGCAGTACTTC | CASSIGLAGSYEQYF
TRBD1 | TRBJ1-5 | few | TRBV3-1/TRBV3-2 | TGTGCCAGCAGCCAAAATGTGGACAGGAATCAGCCCCAGCATTTT | CASSQNVDRNQPQHF
- | TRBJ1-6 | - | TRBV12-3/TRBV12-4 | TGTGCCAGCAGTTTAGCCGATTCACCCCTCCACTTT | CASSLADSPLHF
- | TRBJ1-3 | - | TRBV5-5 | TGTGCCAGCAGCTTGGCCGGGGGGCTTGGAAACACCATATATTTT | CASSLAGGLGNTIYF
TRBD1 | TRBJ1-5 | once | TRBV19 | TGTGCCAGTATGGCCCGACTAGGGGGCTCGGGTGTAAATCAGCCCCAGCATTTT | CASMARLGGSGVNQPQHF
TRBD1 | TRBJ1-2 | once | TRBV12-3/TRBV12-4 | TGTGCCAGCAGTCCGACAGGGAGAGGCTACACCTTC | CASSPTGRGYTF
TRBD1 | TRBJ1-1 | - | TRBV27 | TGTGCCAGCAGTCCCGGACAGGGAAGCACTGAAGCTTTCTTT | CASSPGQGSTEAFF
- | TRBJ2-7 | - | TRBV4-1 | TGCGCCAGCAGCCCTACGGGACTCCGGGGGAACTACGAGCAGTACTTC | CASSPTGLRGNYEQYF
- | TRBJ1-5 | - | TRBV18 | TGTGCCAGCTCACCTCAGGGGTTGGGGAGCAATCAGCCCCAGCATTTT | CASSPQGLGSNQPQHF
- | TRBJ2-7 | - | TRBV18 | TGTGCCAGCTCGCTGGGGGGACAGTCCTACGAGCAGTACTTC | CASSLGGQSYEQYF
- | TRBJ1-1 | - | TRBV2 | TGTGCCAGCAGTGAATATGGCCCTCAGAACACTGAAGCTTTCTTT | CASSEYGPQNTEAFF
- | TRBJ1-3 | - | TRBV7-9 | TGTGCCAGCAGACCTAACAGGGCGACGGCCAACACCATATATTTT | CASRPNRATANTIYF
- | TRBJ2-4 | few | TRBV12-3/TRBV12-4 | TGTGCCAGCAGTCTCGGAAACATTCAGTACTTC | CASSLGNIQYF
TRBD2 | TRBJ2-1 | - | TRBV4-1 | TGCGCCAGCAGCCAAGTGGAGGGGGTAGCGGGGGCAAGTGGAGGCTATGAGCAGTTCTTC | CASSQVEGVAGASGGYEQFF
- | TRBJ2-7 | - | TRBV12-5 | TGTGCTAGTGGTCTCTACTACGAGCAGTACTTC | CASGLYYEQYF
TRBD1 | TRBJ2-7 | - | TRBV13 | TGTGCCAGCAGTTCCGACAGGGGCGAGCAGTACTTC | CASSSDRGEQYF
- | TRBJ1-1 | - | TRBV7-3 | TGTGCCAGCAGCCAATGGGAGGGCACTGAAGCTTTCTTT | CASSQWEGTEAFF
TRBD2 | TRBJ2-1 | - | TRBV5-6 | TGTGCCAGCAGCCTAGCGGGGGCGATCAATGAGCAGTTCTTC | CASSLAGAINEQFF
TRBD1 | TRBJ1-2 | - | TRBV7-9 | TGTGCCAGCAGCCTACAGGGGGCACCAAACTATGGCTACACCTTC | CASSLQGAPNYGYTF
- | TRBJ2-7 | - | TRBV4-2 | TGTGCCAGCAGCCAACAACAGGGATCCTCAGACCGAAGCTCCTACGAGCAGTACTTC | CASSQQQGSSDRSSYEQYF
- | TRBJ1-2 | - | TRBV7-9 | TGTGCCAGCAGCTTAGATAACAGGGCTAACTATGGCTACACCTTC | CASSLDNRANYGYTF
- | TRBJ1-4 | - | TRBV4-2 | TGTGCCAGCAGCCAAGACACGTTGGAGGGAAAACTGTTTTTT | CASSQDTLEGKLFF
TRBD1 | TRBJ1-5 | - | TRBV19 | TGTGCCAGTAGTAAAACAGGGGGTTATAGCAATCAGCCCCAGCATTTT | CASSKTGGYSNQPQHF
TRBD1 | TRBJ1-2 | - | TRBV3-1/TRBV3-2 | TGTGCCAGCAGCCAAGACCAGACAGGGTCAAGCACCTTC | CASSQDQTGSSTF
- | TRBJ1-3 | once | TRBV5-4 | TGTGCCAGCAGCCCCACACCCGGGGGAGGTGGAAACACCATATATTTT | CASSPTPGGGGNTIYF